The rows below give T cell receptor beta chains drawn from one sample of a study of OX40 agonist ivuxolimab in advanced cancers. Profiled with immunoSEQ multiplex PCR; TCRdb holds only in-frame clones, not every one. This table has some 80,000 clones, about 83% appearing once. The sample consisted of CD4+ or CD8+ T cells sorted from blood, taken in a trial of the OX40 agonist ivuxolimab. The receptor source for this set is an adult with an advanced solid tumor such as melanoma, head and neck, liver or kidney cancer. Both conserved end residues are part of each CDR3. Each record gives: clone size, J gene, D gene, V gene, CDR3 DNA, CDR3 protein. The D gene is left open where the match is weak. Size tells how often a clone was seen (once, few, many) or the class of an expanded clone, and some rows leave it out.

NA | TRBJ1-1 | NA | TRBV5-1 | TGCGCCAGCAGCCCGACGGGGAACACTGAAGCTTTCTTT | CASSPTGNTEAFF
NA | TRBJ2-5 | NA | TRBV6-5 | TGTGCCAGCAGTTTTTCGGAGACCCAGTACTTC | CASSFSETQYF
NA | TRBJ2-3 | TRBD1 | TRBV18 | TGTGCCAGCTCTAGACAGGGTCTGGATAGTGATACGCAGTATTTT | CASSRQGLDSDTQYF
NA | TRBJ2-7 | NA | TRBV27 | TGTGCCAGCAGTCCCGGGTCCCCCGAGCAGTACTTC | CASSPGSPEQYF
NA | TRBJ1-5 | NA | TRBV6-6 | TGTGCCAGCAGTTCGGGCTCTCGGCCCCAGCATTTT | CASSSGSRPQHF
NA | TRBJ2-2 | TRBD1 | TRBV10-3 | TGTGCCATCAGCTACAGGGGGCGCAACACCGGGGAGCTGTTTTTT | CAISYRGRNTGELFF
NA | TRBJ2-7 | TRBD2 | TRBV7-3 | TGTGCCAGCAGCTTAGACCCTAGCGGAGACTACGAGCAGTACTTC | CASSLDPSGDYEQYF
NA | TRBJ1-5 | NA | TRBV30 | TGTGCCTGGAGTGACCAGGTTAGCAATCAGCCCCAGCATTTT | CAWSDQVSNQPQHF
once | TRBJ1-1 | NA | TRBV27 | TGTGCCAGCAGAACCCGCGAGGGGGGCAGGGTAATCGTAATGAACACTGAAGCTTTCTTT | CASRTREGGRVIVMNTEAFF
NA | TRBJ2-5 | NA | TRBV7-2 | TGTGCCAGCAGCTTTGCACAGGGTGAGACCCAGTACTTC | CASSFAQGETQYF
NA | TRBJ1-2 | NA | TRBV30 | TGTGCCTGGAGTCCAGGGAGGTATGGCTACACCTTC | CAWSPGRYGYTF